This T cell receptor (beta chain) was observed in a study of CD8 T cells in ankylosing spondylitis. The study's findings and limits: As reported, disease-linked clones showed significant enrichment in matched ankylosing spondylitis synovial fluid. There was a TCR beta motif, made of fewer than 10 highly homologous variants, that appeared characteristic of ankylosing spondylitis blood. In the blood and synovial fluid of reactive arthritis, some motif variants had been previously reported. Disease-associated clones were CD8+ and fairly uncommon in peripheral blood.

TCRdb redid the calling of the 5' RACE reads with MiXCR, one entry per CDR3 protein. The data hold over 450,000 distinct CDR3 sequences, with roughly 13% observed a single time. This clonotype was recorded many times. What it recognizes is unknown. The CDR3 consists of 12 residues. Germline V gene data show CDR1 as DFQATT and CDR2 as SNEGSKA (reference sequence). V was clipped by 3 bases and J by 9 bases; unmatched bases: 6. The chain recombines TRBV20-1 with TRBJ2-7, with 9 bases identical to TRBD2. The receptor was isolated from a male donor with ankylosing spondylitis. Sample: blood, either unsorted or a sorted T cell fraction (not recorded which). This CDR3 reads CSARGAGGGQYV. Here the CDR3 DNA reads TGCAGTGCTAGGGGCGCGGGAGGGGGGCAGTACGTC.